A selection of T cell receptor beta chains follows, all from one sample in a study of cytomegalovirus exposure and HLA in healthy donors. TCRdb's copy holds only in-frame clones and misses some; the assay was immunoSEQ multiplex PCR. The table includes about 60,000 clones, 77% detected once. The sequencing input was PBMCs. These receptors came from a female donor in good health and CMV-seronegative. CDR3s leave out the opening cysteine and the closing phenylalanine or tryptophan. The order of the fields is J gene, V gene, CDR3 protein.

TRBJ1-1 TRBV7-9 ASSPGQGDEAF
TRBJ1-5 TRBV5-5 ASSLASTVSNQPQH
TRBJ1-4 TRBV7-9 ASSFTQLPNEKLF
TRBJ2-7 TRBV10-3 AISGTGEYEQY
TRBJ2-1 TRBV12-5 ASGLGTVGASYNEQF
TRBJ2-5 TRBV5-1 ASSLMQQGGETQY
TRBJ2-1 TRBV2 ASSESLAGGQMNNEQF
TRBJ2-3 TRBV5-1 ASSLIGTSTDTQY
TRBJ2-3 TRBV5-1 ASSRWNSGTDTQY
TRBJ1-1 TRBV6-1 ASSLTAETEAF
TRBJ1-4 TRBV7-8 ASSPGGQGARKLF
TRBJ1-1 TRBV11-2 ASSSSRDSTEAF
TRBJ1-2 TRBV25-1 ASSESLTGDYGYT
TRBJ2-7 TRBV9 ASSVDGTTGMYEQY
TRBJ2-7 TRBV7-2 ASSYTHTGTSGRKYEQY
TRBJ2-7 TRBV11-3 ASSFLGGDYEQY
TRBJ2-5 TRBV11-2 ASSLSFGETQY
TRBJ1-3 TRBV5-1 ASSLESSGNTIY
TRBJ1-5 TRBV19 ALRKRAREYNQPQH
TRBJ2-3 TRBV7-2 ASSLGSTAVTQY
TRBJ2-1 TRBV6-5 ASSYGGGGENEQF
TRBJ2-3 TRBV6-5 ASRPPGHPNAY
TRBJ2-7 TRBV21-1 ASSLSPLPTAITGQY
TRBJ2-6 TRBV18 ASSLGFAARANVLT
TRBJ2-5 TRBV30 AWSVLAGAQETQY
TRBJ2-7 TRBV7-2 ASSSTLSGQAYEQY
TRBJ1-1 TRBV19 ASSTDRNTEAF
TRBJ2-1 TRBV6-6 ASSGDTGSNEQF
TRBJ1-1 TRBV2 ASIEQGAGAEAF
TRBJ2-1 TRBV7-9 ASRPGLAYNEQF
TRBJ1-1 TRBV2 ASRKEQNTEAF
TRBJ1-1 TRBV5-1 ASSLGGPTEAF
TRBJ1-4 TRBV7-2 ASSFTGGGEKLF
TRBJ2-3 TRBV6-1 ASSERGETDTQY
TRBJ2-1 TRBV6-1 ASSGTSGGDIRSYNEQF
TRBJ2-5 TRBV5-4 ASSLEGALQETQY
TRBJ2-3 TRBV21-1 ASTAKKGTSTDTQY
TRBJ1-2 TRBV4-1 ASSQDSGGRNYGYT
TRBJ1-2 TRBV29-1 SVVGIEASNYGYT
TRBJ1-1 TRBV6-1 ASALQGTEAF
TRBJ2-5 TRBV5-1 ASRGQGEETQY
TRBJ2-3 TRBV5-8 ASSLSEAVSTDTQY